This TCR beta chain was captured in a study of post-analysis software for immune sequencing data. Notes on the study in general: TRBV5-6, TRBV5-1 and TRBV20-1 belonged to a set of roughly five TRBV segments that were more frequent in patients than controls.

Concerning this clonotype: The target antigen is unknown.

This CDR3 is 16 amino acids long. Germline CDR1 is MNHEY and CDR2 is SVGAGI. Between the trimmed V and J ends, which lost 2 bases and 4 bases, there was a span of 16 bases. Incorporated into the TCR beta cDNA libraries were unique molecular identifiers, which served to reduce PCR and sequencing biases. From the PCR reads, TCRdb called clonotypes with MiXCR, one entry per CDR3 protein. The sample has about 760,000 distinct CDR3 sequences; less than 35% are singletons. Sample: blood. The clonotype was recovered from a girl under 18 with multiple sclerosis. This chain connects TRBV6-5 to TRBJ2-3; perhaps TRBD2 as D (5 bases). In nucleotides, the CDR3 is TGTGCCAGCAGTTACCTCAGAAGCGGAAAGTCAGATACGCAGTATTTT. It yields the protein CASSYLRSGKSDTQYF.